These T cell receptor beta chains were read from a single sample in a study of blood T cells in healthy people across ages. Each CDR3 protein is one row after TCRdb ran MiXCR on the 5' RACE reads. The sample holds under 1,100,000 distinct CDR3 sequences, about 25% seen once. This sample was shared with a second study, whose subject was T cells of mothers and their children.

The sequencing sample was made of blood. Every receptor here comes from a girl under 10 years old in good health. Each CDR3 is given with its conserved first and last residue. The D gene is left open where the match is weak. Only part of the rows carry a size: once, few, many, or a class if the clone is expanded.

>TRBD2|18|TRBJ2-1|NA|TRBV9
CVSSVGGLAGVGDNEQFF
TGTGTCAGCAGCGTAGGGGGACTAGCGGGAGTAGGGGACAATGAGCAGTTCTTC
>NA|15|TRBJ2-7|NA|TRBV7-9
CASSLGLGPGGEQYF
TGTGCCAGCAGCTTAGGTCTCGGGCCGGGTGGGGAGCAGTACTTC
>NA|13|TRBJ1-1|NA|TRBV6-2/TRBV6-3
CASSPRRLTEAFF
TGTGCCAGCAGCCCGAGACGGCTCACTGAAGCTTTCTTT
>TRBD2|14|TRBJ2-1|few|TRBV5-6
CASSLGLVPNEQFF
TGTGCCAGCAGCTTAGGACTAGTTCCCAATGAGCAGTTCTTC
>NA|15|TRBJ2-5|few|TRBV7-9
CASSLLYEREETQYF
TGTGCCAGCAGCTTACTTTACGAGAGAGAAGAGACCCAGTACTTC
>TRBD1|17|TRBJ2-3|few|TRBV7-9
CASTTTLPPGQGDTQYF
TGTGCCAGCACGACTACCCTGCCCCCGGGACAGGGTGATACGCAGTATTTT
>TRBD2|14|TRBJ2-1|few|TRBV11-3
CASSLGGGRYEQFF
TGTGCCAGCAGCTTAGGGGGGGGTCGGTATGAGCAGTTCTTC
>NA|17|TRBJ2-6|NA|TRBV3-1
CASSRRFIGSGANVLTF
TGTGCCAGCAGCCGCCGGTTTATCGGTTCAGGGGCCAACGTCCTGACTTTC
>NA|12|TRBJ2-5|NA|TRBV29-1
CSVRTEAGTQYF
TGCAGCGTCCGGACGGAGGCGGGGACCCAGTACTTC
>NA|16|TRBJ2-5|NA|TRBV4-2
CASSLRSPGQQETQYF
TGTGCCAGCAGCCTTCGATCCCCGGGGCAGCAAGAGACCCAGTACTTC